The clone carrying this TCR beta chain was detected only once. TCRdb ran MiXCR on the 5' RACE reads and lists one entry per CDR3 protein. Here the sample spans roughly 99,000 distinct CDR3 sequences, approximately 12% being singletons. These data originate in a study of early T cells in non-severe SARS-CoV-2 infection. The CDR3 spans 13 residues. Trimming pared 0 bases from V and 11 bases from J, leaving 11 bases between. This chain connects TRBV12-3 or TRBV12-4 to TRBJ2-1; possible D gene TRBD2, 6 bases. The sample here was whole blood, taken at baseline. This TCR was sampled from an adult who was a healthcare worker with PCR-confirmed SARS-CoV-2 infection or an uninfected control (not recorded which). CDR3 loop: CASSLAADYKQFF. CDR3 in DNA: TGTGCCAGCAGTTTAGCAGCGGACTACAAGCAGTTCTTC.